This T cell receptor (beta chain) was sequenced in a study of T-cell memory formation after mild COVID-19. TCRdb analysed the 5' RACE reads with MiXCR anew, one entry per CDR3 protein. The sample holds about 340,000 distinct CDR3 sequences, about an eighth seen once. Germline trimming cut 0 bases from V and 3 bases from J; bases unmatched to any gene: 5. CDR1 and CDR2 from the germline V gene are MGHRA and YSYEKL. The CDR3 is 16 amino acids. The sequenced material came from PBMCs or a T cell subset sorted from them (not recorded which). The sequence came from a man aged 18 to 29 who had mild COVID-19 (a few samples of this study predate the infection). Cell type and time point are not known. V gene TRBV4-1 combines with J gene TRBJ1-2, with TRBD1 matching 9 bases. CDR3 bases: TGCGCCAGCAGCCAAGAAGTCGACAGGGGGGACTATGGCTACACCTTC. Translating gives CASSQEVDRGDYGYTF.